The sequence of this T cell receptor beta chain was determined in a study of T-cell reconstitution after alpha-beta-depleted transplantation in children. Unique molecular identifiers were used in preparing the TCRbeta library. In TCRdb, the PCR reads were re-called with MiXCR into one record per CDR3 protein. The sample yields some 550,000 distinct CDR3 sequences, around 16% seen once. V lost 7 bases to trimming and J lost 4 bases; unmatched junction nucleotides: 8. The CDR3 contains 15 residues. This clonotype was sampled from a human donor who donated a stem cell graft to a child with acute lymphoblastic leukemia. The sample here was PBMCs from the stem cell graft donor, taken from the stem cell graft. V is TRBV12-3 or TRBV12-4 and J is TRBJ2-3; 10 bases map to TRBD2. CDR3: CASTRPGTSADTQYF. DNA of the CDR3: TGTGCCAGCACTAGGCCCGGGACTAGCGCAGATACGCAGTATTTT.